The clone carrying this TCR beta chain was detected only a few times. Germline CDR1 SGHRS, CDR2 YFSETQ. The CDR3 has 16 residues. Trimming at V came to 3 bases and at J to 5 bases, leaving 9 bases not matched to a gene. One entry per CDR3 protein results from TCRdb running MiXCR on the RT-PCR reads. The sample yields almost 700,000 distinct CDR3 sequences, approximately 14% seen once. The source of this sequence is a female donor in good health, serving as a healthy control. Input material: memory CD4+ T cells from blood. The chain is built from TRBV5-1 and TRBJ2-5; 11 nucleotides align to TRBD1. CDR3 in DNA: TGCGCCAGCAGCTCCTCTGGACAGGGGGCGCGGGAGACCCAGTACTTC. Protein sequence: CASSSSGQGARETQYF.